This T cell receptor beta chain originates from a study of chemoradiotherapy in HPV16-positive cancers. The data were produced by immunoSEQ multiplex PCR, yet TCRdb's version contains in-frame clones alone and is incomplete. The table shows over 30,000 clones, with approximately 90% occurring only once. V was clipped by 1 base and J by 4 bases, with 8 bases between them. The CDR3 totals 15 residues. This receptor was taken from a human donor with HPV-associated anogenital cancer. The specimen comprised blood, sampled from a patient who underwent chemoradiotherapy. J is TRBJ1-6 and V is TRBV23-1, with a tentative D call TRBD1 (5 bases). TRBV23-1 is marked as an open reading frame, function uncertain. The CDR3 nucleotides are TGCGCCAGCAGTCAATACGGGGGTTATAATTCACCCCTCCACTTT. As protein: CASSQYGGYNSPLHF.